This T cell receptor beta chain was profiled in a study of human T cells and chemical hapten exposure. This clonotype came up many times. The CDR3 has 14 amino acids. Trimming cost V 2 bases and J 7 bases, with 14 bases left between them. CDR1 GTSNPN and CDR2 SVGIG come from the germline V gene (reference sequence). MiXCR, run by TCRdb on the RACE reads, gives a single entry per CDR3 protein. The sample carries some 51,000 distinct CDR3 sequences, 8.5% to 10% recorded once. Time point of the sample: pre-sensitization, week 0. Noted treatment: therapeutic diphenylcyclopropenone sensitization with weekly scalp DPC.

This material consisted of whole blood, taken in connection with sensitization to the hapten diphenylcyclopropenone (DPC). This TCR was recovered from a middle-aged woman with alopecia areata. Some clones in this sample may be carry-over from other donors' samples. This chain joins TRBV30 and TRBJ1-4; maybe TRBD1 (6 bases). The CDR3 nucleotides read TGTGCCTGGAGTCTTAACAGGGACCTTGAAAAACTGTTTTTT. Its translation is CAWSLNRDLEKLFF. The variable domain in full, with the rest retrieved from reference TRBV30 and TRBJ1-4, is SQTIHQWPATLVQPVGSPLSLECTVEGTSNPNLYWYRQAAGRGLQLLFYSVGIGQISSEVPQNLSASRPQDRQFILSSKKLLLSDSGFYLCAWSLNRDLEKLFFGSGTQLSVL.